The 17 T cell receptor beta chains below were found in one sample sequenced in a study of blood T cell repertoires in COVID-19. Repertoires were generated with immunoSEQ multiplex PCR, while TCRdb's copy carries only in-frame clones and drops some. The repertoire holds around 170,000 clones, about 84% seen once, with around 8.6% in the top ten. The sequenced material came from PBMCs or T cells enriched from blood (not recorded which). Receptors were obtained from a woman in her thirties who had recovered from COVID-19.

This clone was found a few times. The chain couples TRBV5-1 to TRBJ1-5, with D perhaps TRBD1 (6 bases). The germline V gene encodes CDR1 SGHRS and CDR2 YFSETQ. The CDR3 is 17 residues long. V was shortened by 5 bases and J by 7 bases, with 25 bases between the two germline ends. CDR3 in DNA: TGCGCCAGCAGATTACTGTGGAGGGGGGGTAGAGAACAGCCCCAGCATTTT. This encodes CASRLLWRGGREQPQHF. Supplemented by reference TRBV5-1 and TRBJ1-5, the full variable domain reads KAGVTQTPRYLIKTRGQQVTLSCSPISGHRSVSWYQQTPGQGLQFLFEYFSETQRNKGNFPGRFSGRQFSNSRSEMNVSTLELGDSALYLCASRLLWRGGREQPQHFGDGTRLSIL.

The gene calls are TRBV28 and TRBJ1-1; D ambiguous. This CDR3 region has 15 residues. V was shortened by 1 base and J by 6 bases, with 15 bases between the two germline ends. Per germline, CDR1 MDHEN and CDR2 SYDVKM. The CDR3 DNA is TGTGCCAGCAGTTTATCCCCACTTTTCTCCCCTGAAGCTTTCTTT. Its translation: CASSLSPLFSPEAFF.

The chain recombines TRBV7-2 with TRBJ2-7; TRBD2 agrees at 9 bases. V trimming: 2 bases; J trimming: 3 bases; junction bases outside the gene matches: 2. Germline V gives CDR1 SGHTA, CDR2 FQGNSA. This CDR3 region has 14 residues. The CDR3 region is CASSLLAGNYEQYF. CDR3 bases: TGTGCCAGCAGCTTACTAGCGGGGAACTACGAGCAGTACTTC. The complete variable domain, with remaining parts taken from reference TRBV7-2 and TRBJ2-7, reads GAGVSQSPSNKVTEKGKDVELRCDPISGHTALYWYRQSLGQGLEFLIYFQGNSAPDKSGLPSDRFSAERTGGSVSTLTIQRTQQEDSAVYLCASSLLAGNYEQYFGPGTRLTVT.

This chain joins TRBV19 and TRBJ2-2, with a possible D match to TRBD2 (6 bases). The CDR3 is 18 residues long. Germline-derived CDR1 and CDR2 are LNHDA and SQIVND (reference sequence). The V end was cut by 7 bases, the J end by 2 bases, with 23 bases between. CDR3 bases: TGTGCCAGTACCCCACAGGACGGGGGATCAATAAACACCGGGGAGCTGTTTTTT. Its translation: CASTPQDGGSINTGELFF.

The chain combines TRBV19 with TRBJ2-1; TRBD2 matches 8 bases. This CDR3 comprises 14 residues. Germline values: CDR1 LNHDA, CDR2 SQIVND (reference sequence). The junction had 6 bases not matched to a gene; V was cut back by 1 base and J by 10 bases. DNA of the CDR3: TGTGCCAGTAGTATAGGGACTAGCCCCCAGGAGCAGTTCTTC. This translates into CASSIGTSPQEQFF.

The V and J genes are TRBV5-8 and TRBJ2-1; 9 positions match TRBD2. Germline loops: CDR1 SGHTS, CDR2 YDEGEE. The CDR3 totals 16 residues. V was clipped by 7 bases and J by 12 bases; unmatched bases: 20. CDR3 residues: CASRRDETTVTSGQFF. CDR3 DNA sequence: TGTGCCAGCCGACGAGACGAGACCACCGTGACTAGCGGGCAGTTCTTC.

The chain couples TRBV9 to TRBJ2-3; maybe TRBD2 (6 bases). V lost 1 base, J lost 0 bases, and 15 bases lay in between. Germline V gene data show CDR1 as SGDLS and CDR2 as YYNGEE. This CDR3 comprises 17 residues. CDR3 in amino acids: CASSVSGTGLSTDTQYF. The CDR3 nucleotides read TGTGCCAGCAGCGTAAGCGGAACGGGACTTAGCACAGATACGCAGTATTTT.

This rearrangement joins TRBV6-5 to TRBJ1-2; D perhaps matches TRBD1 (5 bases). V was trimmed by 0 bases and J by 6 bases, leaving 14 bases between them. This CDR3 is built from 15 residues. Germline assignment: CDR1 MNHEY and CDR2 SVGAGI. CDR3 sequence (DNA): TGTGCCAGCAGTTACTCGAATGGGGGGAGGGATGGCTACACCTTC. Translated, it gives CASSYSNGGRDGYTF.

V gene TRBV7-9 combines with J gene TRBJ1-2; 7 bases are shared with TRBD1. The CDR3 has 14 amino acids. V was pared by 5 bases and J by 6 bases, with 9 bases of the junction left unmatched. Germline values: CDR1 SEHNR, CDR2 FQNEAQ (reference sequence). The CDR3: CASSISQGLNGYTF. The CDR3, as DNA: TGTGCCAGCAGCATATCACAGGGGCTGAATGGCTACACCTTC. The entire variable domain, with the rest obtained from reference TRBV7-9 and TRBJ1-2, is as follows: DTGVSQNPRHKITKRGQNVTFRCDPISEHNRLYWYRQTLGQGPEFLTYFQNEAQLEKSRLLSDRFSAERPKGSFSTLEIQRTEQGDSAMYLCASSISQGLNGYTFGSGTRLTVV.

The V and J genes are TRBV6-5 and TRBJ2-3; 9 bases fit TRBD1. The CDR3 sequence is 12 residues long. Germline V gene data show CDR1 as MNHEY and CDR2 as SVGAGI. The CDR3 DNA reads as TGTGCGGACAGGGGATACACAGATACGCAGTATTTT. It encodes CADRGYTDTQYF.

This clone has a handful of counts. V usage is TRBV30 and J usage is TRBJ1-1; no firm D call. The CDR3 is made up of 12 amino acids. From germline, CDR1 is GTSNPN and CDR2 SVGIG (reference sequence). Trimming took 4 bases from V and 6 from J, leaving 12 bases between them. In DNA, the CDR3 is TGTGCCTGGAACCGACCCGGGGCTGAAGCTTTCTTT. Residues: CAWNRPGAEAFF.

The chain recombines TRBV10-1 with TRBJ2-7; 7 bases line up with TRBD1. From germline, CDR1 is WNHNN and CDR2 SYGVQD (reference sequence). The CDR3 is made up of 15 amino acids. V dropped 2 bases and J dropped 2; count of bases not matched to a gene: 6. The CDR3 is CASSERQGLTYEQYF. DNA of the CDR3: TGCGCCAGCAGTGAGAGACAGGGCCTGACCTACGAGCAGTACTTC.

This clone was counted between two and nine times. This sequence joins TRBV15 and TRBJ1-2, with a weak D call TRBD1 (6 bases). CDR3 size: 14 residues. With 5 bases removed from V and 6 bases from J, the gap between germline ends came to 16 bases. Germline V gene lookup returns CDR1 LNHNV and CDR2 YYDKDF (reference sequence). The CDR3 loop is CATSGGQGSDGYTF. CDR3 bases: TGTGCCACCAGCGGGGGACAAGGAAGTGATGGCTACACCTTC.

V is TRBV28 and J is TRBJ2-2; D perhaps matches TRBD1 (5 bases). V shed 6 bases and J shed 0 bases, with 11 bases lying between them. The CDR3 totals 15 residues. The germline V gene has CDR1 MDHEN and CDR2 SYDVKM. The DNA for the CDR3 is TGTGCCAGCAGCCAAGACAGCACGAACACCGGGGAGCTGTTTTTT. It specifies CASSQDSTNTGELFF.

The chain employs TRBV30 and TRBJ1-5; the D gene is possibly TRBD1 (5 bases). This CDR3 has 17 amino acids. Trimming took off 1 base at V and 6 bases at J, with 22 bases between the two ends. Germline values: CDR1 GTSNPN, CDR2 SVGIG (reference sequence). CDR3 residues: CAWSALIGEGWSQPQHF. CDR3 in DNA: TGTGCCTGGAGTGCTCTTATAGGGGAGGGCTGGAGTCAGCCCCAGCATTTT.

The V and J genes are TRBV7-2 and TRBJ2-7; the match to TRBD2 covers 9 bases. V trimming: 5 bases; J trimming: 2 bases; junction bases outside the gene matches: 10. From germline, CDR1 is SGHTA and CDR2 FQGNSA. This CDR3 comprises 16 residues. Here the CDR3 reads CASSLGAGGQTYEQYF. CDR3 sequence (DNA): TGTGCCAGCAGCCTGGGGGCGGGAGGGCAAACCTACGAGCAGTACTTC.

This clone has just one count. The rearrangement uses TRBV28 and TRBJ2-4; a weak D match, TRBD1 (6 bases). Germline CDR1 and CDR2: MDHEN and SYDVKM. The CDR3 is made up of 14 amino acids. V gave up 2 bases and J gave up 6 bases, with 11 bases separating them. The DNA for the CDR3 is TGTGCCAGCAGTTTACCACAGGGCCTAAACATTCAGTACTTC. It is translated as CASSLPQGLNIQYF.